This paragraph reports one T cell receptor (beta chain). What it binds is unknown. This entry is derived from a study of pediatric ulcerative colitis. General study points: Acute severe colitis showed lower rectal diversity from clonal expansions.

The data were produced by immunoSEQ multiplex PCR, yet TCRdb's version contains in-frame clones alone and is incomplete. The sample shows roughly 64,000 clones, 80% to 90% of them seen only once. The TCR was taken from a boy between 10 and 17 years old with severe ulcerative colitis. Input material: blood.

CDR3 sequence: CASSGRAGTEAFF. The DNA for the CDR3 is TGTGCCAGCAGTGGGAGGGCTGGCACTGAAGCTTTCTTT. This chain joins TRBV25-1 and TRBJ1-1; no reliable D call. The CDR3 runs to 13 residues. CDR1 and CDR2 from the germline V gene are MGHDK and SYGVNS. With 4 bases removed from V and 4 bases from J, the gap between germline ends came to 10 bases.